This T cell receptor (beta chain) is drawn from a study of T cell repertoires in cytomegalovirus infection. This clonotype has ten or more counts. MiXCR was run by TCRdb on the reads, yielding one entry per CDR3 protein. The sample has 200,000 to 300,000 distinct CDR3 sequences, 9% to 15% seen once. Germline assignment: CDR1 SGHVS and CDR2 FNYEAQ. The CDR3 is 14 amino acids. V was cut by 3 bases and J by 4 bases, with 10 bases left in between. The chain joins TRBV7-6 to TRBJ1-3; D remains ambiguous. Material for sequencing was PBMCs. This receptor was identified in a human donor in good health (CMV status not recorded). Some clones in this sample may be carry-over from other donors' samples. CDR3 DNA sequence: TGTGCCAGCAGCTTTGGGGAGGAGGGAAACACCATATATTTT. Its protein product is CASSFGEEGNTIYF.